This T cell receptor (beta chain) was captured in a study of regulatory and conventional T cells in RAG deficiency. Conventional CD4+ T cells were sorted from blood as CD25-low CD127-high cells. V shed 5 bases, J shed 2 bases, and the junction held 1 base outside the gene matches. This CDR3 spans 13 amino acids. The germline V gene encodes CDR1 SGHNT and CDR2 YENEEA. Clones were read by immunoSEQ multiplex PCR, and TCRdb kept only the in-frame ones, dropping some. Of more than 35,000 clones in the sample, 85% to 90% were seen once. A remark on this clone: Antigen specificity is unknown.

Overall study findings and caveats: Shannon entropy was markedly lower and Simpson indices higher in RAG-deficient patients than control T-cell subsets. Omenn patients showed >90% Treg-Tconv overlap and shorter CDR3 lengths.

The same data also contributed to another study, on regulatory T cells. Per that paper: Primers: 52 TRBV forward and 13 TRBJ reverse.

This TCR derives from a human donor in good health. This sequence joins TRBV11-3 and TRBJ2-7, with 9 bases aligning to TRBD1. Sequenced material: CD4+ effector T cells sorted from blood. CDR3 residues: CASSGTGTYEQYF. In DNA, the CDR3 is TGTGCCAGCAGCGGGACAGGGACCTACGAGCAGTACTTC.